This T cell receptor (beta chain) came from a study of control samples from healthy donors and cancer patients. This CDR3 spans 14 amino acids. Germline loops: CDR1 SGDLS, CDR2 YYNGEE. The V segment lost 3 bases and the J segment 4 bases; nucleotides outside the gene matches: 0. Method: immunoSEQ multiplex PCR; TCRdb's copy keeps in-frame clones and lacks some. Seen here are under 80,000 clones, approximately 94% observed once, and the top ten hold 0.95% to 1.5%. V and J are TRBV9 and TRBJ2-3, with 12 positions matching TRBD2. This clonotype was obtained from a woman aged 40-49 years with lung cancer. The specimen was PBMCs. Here the CDR3 reads CASSASGGADTQYF. The CDR3 region has the DNA TGTGCCAGCAGCGCTAGCGGGGGGGCAGATACGCAGTATTTT.